These 3 T cell receptor beta chains came from one sample sequenced in a study of PD-L1 blockade in urothelial cancer. Only in-frame clones appear in the TCRdb table, and some are missing; sequencing was by immunoSEQ multiplex PCR. Of some 67,000 clones in the sample, around nine tenths were seen once. The sample consisted of PBMCs, taken around atezolizumab (anti-PD-L1) treatment. These receptors all come from a man in his fifties or sixties with urothelial cancer.

This clone was seen only a few times. V gene TRBV21-1 combines with J gene TRBJ2-2; TRBD2, the table's D call, lacks a check against the DNA. TRBV21-1 is given as a pseudogene. The CDR3 contains 14 residues. The DNA for the CDR3 is TGTGCCAGCAGCAAAGAGTGGAGGACCGGGGAGCTGTTTTTT. It yields the protein CASSKEWRTGELFF.

In its sample, this clone was seen a few times. The chain links TRBV2 to TRBJ1-6, with 7 bases identical to TRBD1. Germline CDR1 is SNHLY and CDR2 is FYNNEI. V shed 7 bases, J shed 6 bases, and the junction held 9 bases outside the gene matches. The CDR3 loop spans 15 amino acids. The DNA of the CDR3 is TGTGCCAGCATCCGAGACAGGGTTATTAATTCACCCCTCCACTTT. This encodes CASIRDRVINSPLHF.

This clone was seen once. The chain is built from TRBV29-1 and TRBJ2-5; weak D call: TRBD2 (6 bases). Trimming removed 3 bases from V and 0 bases from J, with 11 bases in between. This CDR3 region has 14 residues. Germline V lookup: CDR1 SQVTM, CDR2 ANQGSEA. CDR3 in amino acids: CSVDGTEDQETQYF. The CDR3 nucleotides read TGCAGCGTTGACGGGACTGAAGACCAAGAGACCCAGTACTTC.